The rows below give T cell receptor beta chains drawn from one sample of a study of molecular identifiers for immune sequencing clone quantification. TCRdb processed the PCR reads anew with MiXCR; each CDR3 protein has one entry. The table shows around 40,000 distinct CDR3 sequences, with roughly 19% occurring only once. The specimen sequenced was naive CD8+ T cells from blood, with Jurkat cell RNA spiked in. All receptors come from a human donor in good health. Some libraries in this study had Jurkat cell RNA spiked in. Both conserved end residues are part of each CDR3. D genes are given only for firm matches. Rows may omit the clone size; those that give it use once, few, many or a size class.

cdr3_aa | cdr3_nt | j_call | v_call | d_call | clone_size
CAMRDRHTGELFF | TGTGCGATGAGGGACCGACACACCGGGGAGCTGTTTTTT | TRBJ2-2 | TRBV28 | - | -
CASSISAGAVNEQFF | TGTGCCAGTAGTATATCAGCGGGGGCCGTCAATGAGCAGTTCTTC | TRBJ2-1 | TRBV19 | TRBD2 | many
CASSLSGGDLAKNIQYF | TGTGCCAGCAGCTTATCTGGTGGTGACCTAGCCAAAAACATTCAGTACTTC | TRBJ2-4 | TRBV7-9 | - | many
CSAPDPGAPYEQYF | TGCAGTGCCCCCGACCCCGGGGCCCCATACGAGCAGTACTTC | TRBJ2-7 | TRBV20-1 | - | many
CASSKLAGGPDGELFF | TGTGCCAGCAGCAAACTAGCGGGAGGGCCTGATGGGGAGCTGTTTTTT | TRBJ2-2 | TRBV7-9 | TRBD2 | many
CASSQLSGNTIYF | TGTGCCAGCAGCCAGCTCTCCGGAAACACCATATATTTT | TRBJ1-3 | TRBV27 | - | many
CASSLEGTSGADTQYF | TGTGCCAGCAGCTTAGAGGGGACTAGCGGAGCAGATACGCAGTATTTT | TRBJ2-3 | TRBV7-8 | TRBD2 | -
CAWSRDSSSYEQYF | TGTGCCTGGAGCCGGGACAGCAGCTCCTACGAGCAGTACTTC | TRBJ2-7 | TRBV30 | TRBD1 | many
CSANNLAANTGGLFF | TGCAGTGCTAATAATCTAGCGGCGAACACCGGGGGGCTGTTTTTT | TRBJ2-2 | TRBV20-1 | TRBD2 | -
CATSSRSRTSDTQYF | TGTGCCACCAGCTCACGCTCCCGTACGTCAGATACGCAGTATTTT | TRBJ2-3 | TRBV15 | - | many
CASSSRTGDNVYEQYF | TGTGCCAGCAGCTCCCGGACAGGGGACAACGTGTACGAGCAGTACTTC | TRBJ2-7 | TRBV7-9 | TRBD1 | many
CASSPPRQGSQETQYF | TGTGCCAGCAGCCCACCCCGACAGGGGTCCCAAGAGACCCAGTACTTC | TRBJ2-5 | TRBV7-2 | TRBD1 | many
CASLRTGRDYEQYF | TGTGCCAGCTTGAGGACAGGGAGGGACTACGAGCAGTACTTC | TRBJ2-7 | TRBV6-1 | - | many
CASSQVGAGGPEETQYF | TGTGCCAGCAGCCAAGTGGGAGCGGGAGGGCCGGAAGAGACCCAGTACTTC | TRBJ2-5 | TRBV3-1 | TRBD2 | many
CASSGRRVWPQHF | TGTGCCAGCAGTGGTCGTCGTGTTTGGCCCCAGCATTTT | TRBJ1-5 | TRBV25-1 | - | -
CAWRYRDGYEQYF | TGTGCCTGGAGATACCGGGACGGCTACGAGCAGTACTTC | TRBJ2-7 | TRBV30 | - | many
CSARRSDEETQYF | TGCAGTGCTAGACGGTCAGATGAAGAGACCCAGTACTTC | TRBJ2-5 | TRBV20-1 | - | many
CASSLDYQNYEQYF | TGTGCCAGCAGCTTAGACTACCAGAACTACGAGCAGTACTTC | TRBJ2-7 | TRBV5-6 | - | many